This T cell receptor beta chain came from a study of shared clonotypes between healthy human individuals. Germline lookup yields CDR1 GTSNPN and CDR2 SVGIG (reference sequence). This CDR3 has 12 residues. Trimming took 4 bases from V and 3 from J, leaving 10 bases between them. Libraries were prepared by immunoSEQ multiplex PCR; TCRdb keeps only in-frame clonotypes and omits some of them. This sample has about half a million clones, with roughly three quarters found just once. Sequencing used PBMCs. The rearrangement uses TRBV30 and TRBJ2-7; maybe TRBD1 (6 bases). This TCR derives from a woman aged 40-49 years in good health. Some clones in this sample may be carry-over from other donors' samples. The CDR3 DNA reads TGTGCCTGGACGGGGACACACTACGAGCAGTACTTC. Translating gives CAWTGTHYEQYF.